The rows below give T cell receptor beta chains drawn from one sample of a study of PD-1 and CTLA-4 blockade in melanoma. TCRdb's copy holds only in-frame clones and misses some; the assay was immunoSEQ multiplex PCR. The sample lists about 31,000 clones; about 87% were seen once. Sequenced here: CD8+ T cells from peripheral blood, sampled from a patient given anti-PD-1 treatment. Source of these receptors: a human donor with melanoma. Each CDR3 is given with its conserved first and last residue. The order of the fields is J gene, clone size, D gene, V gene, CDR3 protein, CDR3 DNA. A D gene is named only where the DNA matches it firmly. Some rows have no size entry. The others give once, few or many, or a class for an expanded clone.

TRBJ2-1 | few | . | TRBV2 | CASSGEPNEQFF | TGTGCCAGCAGTGGCGAACCCAATGAGCAGTTCTTC
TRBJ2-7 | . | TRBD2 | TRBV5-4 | CASSFAGDEQYF | TGTGCCAGCAGCTTTGCGGGGGACGAGCAGTACTTC
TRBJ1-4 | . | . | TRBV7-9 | CASSQEGRESEKLFF | TGTGCCAGCAGCCAAGAGGGAAGGGAGAGTGAAAAACTGTTTTTT
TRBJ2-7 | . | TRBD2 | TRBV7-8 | CASSLLAEYF | TGTGCCAGCAGCTTACTAGCGGAGTACTTC
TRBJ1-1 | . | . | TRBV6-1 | CASSDTWNTEAFF | TGTGCCAGCAGTGATACATGGAACACTGAAGCTTTCTTT
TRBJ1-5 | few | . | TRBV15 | CATSRDGAWQPQHF | TGTGCCACCAGCAGAGATGGAGCATGGCAGCCCCAGCATTTT
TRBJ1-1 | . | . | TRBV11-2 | CASSLELATEAFF | TGTGCCAGCAGCTTAGAACTCGCCACTGAAGCTTTCTTT
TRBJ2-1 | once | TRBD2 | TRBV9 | CASSGLAGGLSYNEQFF | TGTGCCAGCAGCGGACTAGCGGGGGGCCTCTCCTACAATGAGCAGTTCTTC
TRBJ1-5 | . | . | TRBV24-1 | CATRDGEVIQPQHF | TGTGCCACCCGAGATGGGGAAGTGATTCAGCCCCAGCATTTT
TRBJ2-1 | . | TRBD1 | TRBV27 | CASSLSLEGQGVLDEQFF | TGTGCCAGCAGTTTATCGCTCGAGGGACAGGGGGTCTTGGATGAGCAGTTCTTC
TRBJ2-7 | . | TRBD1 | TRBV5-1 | CASSSARDRDEQYF | TGCGCCAGCAGCTCCGCCCGGGACAGGGACGAGCAGTACTTC
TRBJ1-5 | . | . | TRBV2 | CASSAFRESNQPQHF | TGTGCCAGCAGTGCTTTCAGGGAAAGCAATCAGCCCCAGCATTTT
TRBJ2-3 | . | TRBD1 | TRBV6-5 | CASNRGDTQYF | TGTGCCAGCAACAGGGGTGATACGCAGTATTTT
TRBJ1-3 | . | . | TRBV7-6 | CASSLDGGRNTIYF | TGTGCCAGCAGCTTAGATGGGGGTAGAAACACCATATATTTT
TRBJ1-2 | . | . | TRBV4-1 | CASSLSPTGNYGYTF | TGCGCCAGCAGCCTATCCCCGACAGGAAACTATGGCTACACCTTC
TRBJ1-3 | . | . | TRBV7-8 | CASSPRGELGNTIYF | TGTGCCAGCAGCCCCCGAGGCGAACTAGGAAACACCATATATTTT
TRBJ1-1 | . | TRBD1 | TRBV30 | CACDREFDTEAFF | TGTGCCTGTGACAGGGAATTCGACACTGAAGCTTTCTTT
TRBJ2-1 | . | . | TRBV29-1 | CSARAGYNEQFF | TGCAGCGCCCGCGCGGGGTACAATGAGCAGTTCTTC
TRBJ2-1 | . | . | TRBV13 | CASSPAGGAEHEQFF | TGTGCCAGCAGCCCCGCTGGCGGGGCGGAGCATGAGCAGTTCTTC
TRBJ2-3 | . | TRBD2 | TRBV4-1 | CASSRARGGTDTQYF | TGCGCCAGCAGCCGGGCCCGGGGGGGCACAGATACGCAGTATTTT
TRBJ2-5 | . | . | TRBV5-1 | CASSDGSMQYF | TGCGCCAGCAGCGACGGGTCAATGCAGTACTTC
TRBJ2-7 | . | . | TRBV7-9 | CASSGVGPIHEQYF | TGTGCCAGCAGCGGGGTTGGGCCGATCCACGAGCAGTACTTC
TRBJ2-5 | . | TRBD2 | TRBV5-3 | CARSFGLAGGGETQYF | TGTGCCAGAAGCTTCGGACTAGCGGGAGGCGGGGAGACCCAGTACTTC